This is a list of T cell receptor beta chains from one sample in a study of blood T cell repertoires in COVID-19. This table comes from immunoSEQ multiplex PCR, and its TCRdb copy is limited to in-frame clones, with some not included. The table shows some 380,000 clones, with approximately 86% occurring only once. The specimen sequenced was PBMCs or T cells enriched from blood (not recorded which). These receptors were obtained from a woman aged 40 to 49 with acute COVID-19. CDR3s include the opening cysteine and the closing phenylalanine or tryptophan. Fields, in order: J gene, D gene, clone size, V gene, CDR3 protein, CDR3 DNA. D genes are given only for firm matches. Size values are once, few and many counts, or a class for expanded clones, and some rows have none.

TRBJ2-7,TRBD2,-,TRBV7-6,CASSLGRAGGTYEQYF,TGTGCCAGCAGCTTAGGGCGAGCGGGGGGTACCTACGAGCAGTACTTC
TRBJ2-5,TRBD2,-,TRBV12-5,CASGLTSGGQETQYF,TGTGCTAGTGGCTTGACTAGCGGGGGGCAAGAGACCCAGTACTTC
TRBJ1-3,-,-,TRBV15,CATRNRASGNTIYF,TGTGCCACCAGGAACAGGGCGTCTGGAAACACCATATATTTT
TRBJ2-7,TRBD1,-,TRBV7-9,CASSHRDRDVSYEQYF,TGTGCCAGCAGCCACCGGGACAGGGACGTCTCCTACGAACAGTACTTC
TRBJ1-3,-,-,TRBV3-1/TRBV3-2,CASSHEGTANTIYF,TGTGCCAGCAGCCACGAGGGTACGGCAAACACCATATATTTT
TRBJ1-1,-,-,TRBV5-1,CASSSFSGGTEAFF,TGCGCCAGCAGCTCCTTTTCGGGGGGCACTGAAGCTTTCTTT
TRBJ1-5,-,-,TRBV7-6,CASSDKPRGGNQPQHF,TGTGCCAGCAGCGATAAACCCCGGGGAGGCAATCAGCCCCAGCATTTT
TRBJ2-5,TRBD2,once,TRBV19,CASSIPSGGARIETQYF,TGTGCCAGTAGTATTCCCAGCGGGGGGGCCCGGATAGAGACCCAGTACTTC
TRBJ2-2,-,once,TRBV9,CASSGAQNTGELFF,TGTGCCAGCAGCGGGGCCCAGAACACCGGGGAGCTGTTTTTT
TRBJ2-7,TRBD2,few,TRBV9,CASSGQRTSGGLEQYF,TGTGCCAGCAGCGGACAACGGACTAGCGGGGGCCTCGAGCAGTACTTC
TRBJ1-5,TRBD1,-,TRBV19,CASTEGANQPQHF,TGTGCCAGTACCGAGGGGGCGAATCAGCCCCAGCATTTT
TRBJ1-4,TRBD1,-,TRBV6-5,CASSQTGTGLQKLFF,TGTGCCAGCAGTCAAACCGGGACAGGGTTACAAAAACTGTTTTTT
TRBJ2-2,-,-,TRBV5-6,CASSLIPFESGRNTGELFF,TGTGCCAGCAGCTTAATCCCGTTTGAGTCAGGAAGAAACACCGGGGAGCTGTTTTTT
TRBJ1-2,-,-,TRBV2,CASSLTGYGYTF,TGTGCCAGCAGCTTAACAGGGTATGGCTACACCTTC
TRBJ2-7,-,-,TRBV19,CASSYSRSYEQYF,TGTGCCAGTAGTTATAGCAGATCCTACGAGCAGTACTTC
TRBJ1-5,TRBD1,-,TRBV6-4,CASTRDRRYSNQPQHF,TGTGCCAGCACCCGGGACAGACGTTATAGCAATCAGCCCCAGCATTTT
TRBJ2-3,-,-,TRBV18,CASSPIGLITDTQYF,TGTGCCAGCTCACCAATTGGACTCATCACAGATACGCAGTATTTT
TRBJ1-1,-,-,TRBV3-1/TRBV3-2,CASTPRGITEAFF,TGTGCCAGCACTCCCAGGGGTATCACTGAAGCTTTCTTT
TRBJ1-1,-,-,TRBV29-1,CSAGQNTEAFF,TGCAGCGCAGGACAGAACACTGAAGCTTTCTTT
TRBJ1-1,TRBD1,-,TRBV27,CASSRQGSNTEAFF,TGTGCCAGCAGCCGACAGGGGTCGAACACTGAAGCTTTCTTT
TRBJ2-7,-,-,TRBV5-5,CASSLTRVAYEQYF,TGTGCCAGCAGCTTAACCAGGGTAGCTTACGAGCAGTACTTC
TRBJ2-1,TRBD2,-,TRBV10-3,CAISDGSGGYSYNEQFF,TGTGCCATCAGTGACGGTAGCGGGGGGTACTCCTACAATGAGCAGTTCTTC
TRBJ2-7,-,-,TRBV2,CASSRGLYEQYF,TGTGCCAGCAGTAGGGGGTTGTACGAGCAGTACTTC
TRBJ1-5,TRBD1,-,TRBV6-6,CASSYSGQDLNQPQHF,TGTGCCAGCAGTTACTCGGGACAGGACCTCAATCAGCCCCAGCATTTT
TRBJ2-3,TRBD2,few,TRBV29-1,CSVEALRGGGITDTQYF,TGCAGCGTTGAAGCACTCCGCGGCGGGGGGATCACAGATACGCAGTATTTT
TRBJ2-4,-,-,TRBV6-1,CASSEELGIIQYF,TGTGCCAGCAGTGAAGAGTTGGGCATCATACAGTACTTC
TRBJ1-3,TRBD1,-,TRBV6-5,CASRDRVQPGNTIYF,TGTGCCAGCAGAGACAGGGTCCAGCCTGGAAACACCATATATTTT
TRBJ2-5,TRBD2,-,TRBV3-1/TRBV3-2,CASSQSGGEETQYF,TGTGCCAGCAGCCAAAGCGGGGGGGAAGAGACCCAGTACTTC